This T cell receptor (beta chain) was identified in a study of PD-1 blockade in classical Hodgkin lymphoma. Overall study results and limits: Whereas CD4+ TCR diversity had risen significantly by C4D1, CD8+ TCR diversity had not.

In the case of this clone: Antigen specificity is unknown.

In every patient, relapse followed autologous stem cell transplantation, while exposure to brentuximab vedotin differed. Magnetic negative selection isolated CD8+ T cells from thawed PBMCs. Complete response, partial response or progressive disease made up the best responses. Assay: immunoSEQ multiplex PCR; the TCRdb copy retains only in-frame clones and omits some. This repertoire shows about 3,000 clones, roughly 59% found once; its top ten account for roughly 31%. V dropped 4 bases and J dropped 2 bases, with 11 bases sitting between them. Germline assignment: CDR1 PRHDT and CDR2 FYEKMQ (reference sequence). This CDR3 has 14 amino acids.

Sequenced here: CD8+ T cells from blood, sampled at baseline. The chain recombines TRBV13 with TRBJ1-1; D unclear. The TCR originated in a human donor with classical Hodgkin lymphoma. Here the CDR3 reads CASSSLTGNTEAFF. In DNA, the CDR3 is TGTGCCAGCAGCTCCCTAACGGGCAACACTGAAGCTTTCTTT. The whole variable domain, remainder taken from reference TRBV13 and TRBJ1-1, is AAGVIQSPRHLIKEKRETATLKCYPIPRHDTVYWYQQGPGQDPQFLISFYEKMQSDKGSIPDRFSAQQFSDYHSELNMSSLELGDSALYFCASSSLTGNTEAFFGQGTRLTVV.